Presented here are 28 T cell receptor beta chains from one specimen sequenced in a study of blood T cell repertoires in COVID-19. Measured with immunoSEQ multiplex PCR; TCRdb has only the in-frame clones, and not every one. The sample shows more than 300,000 clones, more than 75% of them seen only once. The sequenced sample consisted of peripheral blood. These receptors were collected from a woman between 18 and 29 years old who had recovered from COVID-19.

The rearrangement links TRBV18 to TRBJ2-3; 11 nucleotides line up with TRBD2. Germline loops: CDR1 KGHSH, CDR2 LQKENI. The CDR3 sequence is 23 residues long. J was trimmed by 5 bases and V by 6 bases; bases with no gene match: 31. The CDR3 nucleotides are TGTGCCAGCTCTCCCCGGAGAGGGGGCGAACGACTAGCGGGATGGGGTCTGGAAGATACGCAGTATTTT. It yields the protein CASSPRRGGERLAGWGLEDTQYF.

This chain uses TRBV14 with TRBJ1-5, with TRBD1 matching 7 bases. This CDR3 has 19 amino acids. J lost 3 bases, V lost 0 bases, and 14 bases had no gene match. Per germline, CDR1 SGHDN and CDR2 FVKESK. CDR3 sequence reads: CASSQDFRTGEIHNQPQHF. As DNA, the CDR3 is TGTGCCAGCAGCCAAGATTTTAGGACAGGAGAAATTCACAATCAGCCCCAGCATTTT.

This clone was recorded once. CDR3 bases: TGTGCCATCAGTGAGTCGAGGGGGGGCGAGCAGTACGTC. Translating gives CAISESRGGEQYV. The V and J genes are TRBV10-3 and TRBJ2-7, with D maybe TRBD2 (7 bases). Trimming cost V 0 bases and J 6 bases, with 9 bases left between them. Germline-derived CDR1 and CDR2 are ENHRY and SYGVKD. The CDR3 runs to 13 residues.

V and J are TRBV4-1 and TRBJ2-1; 10 bases map to TRBD2. J gave up 6 bases and V 1 base, and 9 bases lay outside the gene matches. Germline CDR1 reads MGHRA; CDR2 reads YSYEKL. CDR3 length: 17 amino acids. Written as DNA, the CDR3 is TGCGCCAGCAGCCAAGTGGTACTAGCGGGACTTAGCAATGAGCAGTTCTTC. The encoded protein is CASSQVVLAGLSNEQFF.

V usage is TRBV7-6 and J usage is TRBJ1-6, with a possible D match to TRBD1 (6 bases). This CDR3 has 15 residues. Trimming took off 0 bases at V and 8 bases at J, with 11 bases between the two ends. The germline V gene encodes CDR1 SGHVS and CDR2 FNYEAQ. CDR3 residues: CASSLAEAGDSPLHF. CDR3 DNA: TGTGCCAGCAGCTTAGCGGAGGCAGGGGATTCACCCCTCCACTTT. The variable domain in full, with the rest retrieved from reference TRBV7-6 and TRBJ1-6, is GAGVSQSPRYKVTKRGQDVALRCDPISGHVSLYWYRQALGQGPEFLTYFNYEAQQDKSGLPNDRFSAERPEGSISTLTIQRTEQRDSAMYRCASSLAEAGDSPLHFGNGTRLTVT.

The V call is TRBV6-2 or TRBV6-3, the J call TRBJ2-1, with 7 bases lining up with TRBD2. This CDR3 has 11 residues. The V segment lost 6 bases and the J segment 15 bases; nucleotides outside the gene matches: 8. Germline loops: CDR1 MNHEY, CDR2 SVGEGT. CDR3 sequence: CASSTGTIGFF. CDR3 sequence (DNA): TGTGCCAGCAGCACCGGGACTATAGGGTTCTTC.

This clone occurred a few times. The CDR3 reads CSVVQGDTEAFF. CDR3 coding DNA: TGCAGCGTTGTTCAGGGGGACACTGAAGCTTTCTTT. The J gene is TRBJ1-1, the V gene TRBV29-1; 7 bases fit TRBD1. The CDR3 loop spans 12 amino acids. Per germline, CDR1 SQVTM and CDR2 ANQGSEA. V lost 4 bases, J lost 3 bases, and 2 bases stayed unmatched.

As DNA, the CDR3 is TGTGCCAGCAGCGCGCGGGACTTCAATGAGCAGTTCTTC. Translating it yields CASSARDFNEQFF. The V and J genes are TRBV9 and TRBJ2-1; TRBD2 is a possible D gene (6 bases). Germline CDR1 and CDR2: SGDLS and YYNGEE. The CDR3 has 13 amino acids. The V end was cut by 3 bases, the J end by 6 bases, with 10 bases between.

The J gene is TRBJ2-3, the V gene TRBV9; TRBD2 matches 14 bases. Germline CDR1 is SGDLS and CDR2 is YYNGEE. The ends lost 3 bases at V and 4 bases at J; junction bases unmatched: 7. The CDR3 totals 17 residues. CDR3 in amino acids: CASSGRLAGGLSDTQYF. Written as DNA, the CDR3 is TGTGCCAGCAGCGGGCGACTAGCGGGAGGGTTGTCAGATACGCAGTATTTT.

The rearrangement uses TRBV2 and TRBJ1-4; 8 bases fit TRBD1. This CDR3 region has 14 residues. The germline V gene has CDR1 SNHLY and CDR2 FYNNEI. With 7 bases clipped from V and 9 bases from J, the junction kept 10 bases outside the gene matches. CDR3 loop: CASNPQDREKKLFF. The CDR3 region has the DNA TGTGCCAGCAATCCCCAGGACAGGGAAAAAAAACTGTTTTTT.

The chain recombines TRBV27 with TRBJ1-2; 7 bases line up with TRBD1. V lost 10 bases to trimming and J lost 6 bases; unmatched junction nucleotides: 11. Germline CDR1 MNHEY, CDR2 SMNVEV (reference sequence). The CDR3 is made up of 13 amino acids. The CDR3 loop is CATTYGRGHGYTF. The CDR3 DNA reads TGTGCCACCACTTACGGAAGGGGGCATGGCTACACCTTC.

The chain is built from TRBV5-1 and TRBJ2-7; 11 positions agree with TRBD1. The CDR3 spans 14 residues. Germline CDR1 is SGHRS and CDR2 is YFSETQ. With 4 bases clipped from V and 2 bases from J, the junction kept 2 bases outside the gene matches. The CDR3 region is CASSAGQGAYEQYV. The CDR3 bases are TGCGCCAGCAGCGCGGGACAGGGGGCCTACGAGCAGTACGTC.

The V gene is TRBV7-2, the J gene TRBJ2-1; unclear D gene. The germline gives CDR1 SGHTA, CDR2 FQGNSA. Trimming removed 3 bases from V and 9 bases from J, with 15 bases in between. The length of the CDR3 is 14 residues. This chain's CDR3 is CASSFSASYGEQFF. The CDR3 nucleotides are TGTGCCAGCAGCTTCTCGGCTAGTTACGGTGAGCAGTTCTTC.

This clone was picked up one time. The gene calls are TRBV6-2 or TRBV6-3 and TRBJ2-2; 7 bases are a match to TRBD1. CDR3 length equals 15 residues. V gave up 3 bases and J gave up 6 bases; unmatched junction bases: 7. Germline V gene lookup returns CDR1 MNHEY and CDR2 SVGEGT. The DNA for the CDR3 is TGTGCCAGCAGTTATCAGGGGGTGGCGGCCGGGGAGCTGTTTTTT. It translates to CASSYQGVAAGELFF.

The V and J genes are TRBV11-2 and TRBJ2-1; 13 bases align to TRBD2. This CDR3 has 19 amino acids. V was pared by 5 bases and J by 0 bases, with 10 bases of the junction left unmatched. Germline V CDR1 and CDR2: SGHAT, FQNNGV. CDR3 coding DNA: TGTGCCAGCAGCACGCGACTAGCGGGAGGTCCGAGCTCCTACAATGAGCAGTTCTTC. Residues: CASSTRLAGGPSSYNEQFF.

The chain couples TRBV6-6 to TRBJ1-2; 8 bases line up with TRBD1. This CDR3 region has 14 residues. Germline V gives CDR1 MNHNY, CDR2 SVGAGI (reference sequence). J gave up 5 bases and V 5 bases, and 7 bases lay outside the gene matches. The CDR3 region is CASSRTGSGYGYTF. CDR3 nucleotides: TGTGCCAGCAGTCGGACAGGGTCGGGTTATGGCTACACCTTC.

The chain couples TRBV7-9 to TRBJ2-5, with 7 bases fitting TRBD1. The CDR3 loop spans 15 amino acids. J gave up 2 bases and V 1 base, and 4 bases lay outside the gene matches. Germline loops: CDR1 SEHNR, CDR2 FQNEAQ (reference sequence). The CDR3 bases are TGTGCCAGCAGCTTAGGTGGGACAGTACAAGAGACCCAGTACTTC. Translating gives CASSLGGTVQETQYF. Based on the CDR3 plus reference TRBV7-9 and TRBJ2-5, the full variable domain is DTGVSQNPRHKITKRGQNVTFRCDPISEHNRLYWYRQTLGQGPEFLTYFQNEAQLEKSRLLSDRFSAERPKGSFSTLEIQRTEQGDSAMYLCASSLGGTVQETQYFGPGTRLLVL.

The chain carries TRBV4-1 and TRBJ2-7, with 8 nucleotides matching TRBD1. This CDR3 is built from 15 residues. J gave up 3 bases and V 1 base, and 5 bases lay outside the gene matches. Germline lookup yields CDR1 MGHRA and CDR2 YSYEKL. The CDR3 spells CASSQGPQGVYEQYV. DNA of the CDR3: TGCGCCAGCAGCCAAGGCCCACAGGGGGTCTACGAGCAGTACGTC.

The chain is built from TRBV11-2 and TRBJ1-2, with 9 positions matching TRBD1. V was pared by 5 bases and J by 5 bases, with 15 bases of the junction left unmatched. CDR1 and CDR2 (germline): SGHAT, FQNNGV. CDR3 length equals 17 residues. The CDR3 protein is CASSPGGQGIRAYGYTF. The CDR3, as DNA: TGTGCCAGCAGCCCAGGGGGACAGGGAATTCGGGCTTATGGCTACACCTTC.

This rearrangement joins TRBV9 to TRBJ1-4; 8 positions match TRBD1. Germline trimming cut 6 bases from V and 1 base from J; bases unmatched to any gene: 5. Germline V gives CDR1 SGDLS, CDR2 YYNGEE. This CDR3 has 15 amino acids. The CDR3 bases are TGTGCCAGCAATCCAGACAGGGGAACTAATGAAAAACTGTTTTTT. It translates to CASNPDRGTNEKLFF.

The rearrangement joins TRBV9 to TRBJ2-7; the D gene is possibly TRBD2 (6 bases). The germline V and J ends were trimmed by 2 bases and 8 bases, with 17 bases remaining between them. In germline, CDR1 is SGDLS, CDR2 YYNGEE. There are 14 residues in the CDR3. CDR3 region: CASSVGGWDLKQYV. CDR3 coding DNA: TGTGCCAGCAGCGTGGGGGGTTGGGATCTTAAGCAGTACGTC.

V and J are TRBV9 and TRBJ2-1, with D maybe TRBD2 (6 bases). The CDR3 is 15 residues long. Trimming took 1 base from V and 8 from J, leaving 16 bases between them. Germline V CDR1 and CDR2: SGDLS, YYNGEE. The CDR3 region is CASSVRGRGVDEQFF. The CDR3 region has the DNA TGTGCCAGCAGCGTACGGGGGAGAGGCGTGGATGAGCAGTTCTTC. Drawing the rest from reference TRBV9 and TRBJ2-1, the complete variable domain is DSGVTQTPKHLITATGQRVTLRCSPRSGDLSVYWYQQSLDQGLQFLIQYYNGEERAKGNILERFSAQQFPDLHSELNLSSLELGDSALYFCASSVRGRGVDEQFFGPGTRLTVL.

The chain recombines TRBV5-4 with TRBJ2-3; no definite D call. V lost 6 bases and J 0 bases, leaving 8 bases between the germline ends. The V gene's germline CDR1 is SGHNT and CDR2 YYREEE (reference sequence). This CDR3 region has 13 residues. CDR3 amino acids: CASNPGSTDTQYF. CDR3 nucleotides: TGTGCCAGCAACCCAGGCAGCACAGATACGCAGTATTTT. Drawing the rest from reference TRBV5-4 and TRBJ2-3, the complete variable domain is ETGVTQSPTHLIKTRGQQVTLRCSSQSGHNTVSWYQQALGQGPQFIFQYYREEENGRGNFPPRFSGLQFPNYSSELNVNALELDDSALYLCASNPGSTDTQYFGPGTRLTVL.

The chain combines TRBV6-5 with TRBJ2-1; D uncertain. V gave up 2 bases and J gave up 0 bases, with 8 bases separating them. The CDR3 contains 15 residues. CDR1 and CDR2 (germline): MNHEY, SVGAGI. Written as DNA, the CDR3 is TGTGCCAGCAGTTACGCCTTGAGCTCCTACAATGAGCAGTTCTTC. Translation gives CASSYALSSYNEQFF.

This chain joins TRBV11-3 and TRBJ2-7, with 8 bases fitting TRBD1. Germline V lookup: CDR1 SGHNT, CDR2 YENEEA. The CDR3 spans 14 residues. Germline trimming cut 4 bases from V and 6 bases from J; bases unmatched to any gene: 8. The CDR3 DNA reads TGTGCCAGCAGCTCCAGGACAGGGTTCTTCGAGCAGTACGTC. Translated, it gives CASSSRTGFFEQYV.

This clone was observed once. V gene TRBV11-2 combines with J gene TRBJ2-7; 7 positions agree with TRBD2. J gave up 1 base and V 0 bases, and 3 bases lay outside the gene matches. The CDR3 has 15 amino acids. The germline CDR1 and CDR2 sequences are SGHAT and FQNNGV. CDR3 region: CASSLERESSYEQYV. The CDR3 coding sequence is TGTGCCAGCAGCTTAGAGCGGGAGTCATCCTACGAGCAGTACGTC.

This chain uses TRBV4-3 with TRBJ2-3; D is unresolved. Trimming cost V 1 base and J 4 bases, with 9 bases left between them. Looked up from germline, CDR1 is LGHNA and CDR2 is YSLEER. The CDR3 runs 14 residues. CDR3 sequence reads: CASSQARSSDTQYF. The DNA of the CDR3 is TGCGCCAGCAGCCAAGCCCGGTCATCAGATACGCAGTATTTT.

The chain carries TRBV7-2 and TRBJ1-2; 8 nucleotides match TRBD1. Germline V lookup: CDR1 SGHTA, CDR2 FQGNSA. The V segment lost 5 bases and the J segment 4 bases; nucleotides outside the gene matches: 9. The CDR3 extends over 15 amino acids. CDR3 residues: CASSPEQGEGYGYTF. The CDR3 nucleotides read TGTGCCAGCAGCCCGGAACAGGGGGAGGGCTATGGCTACACCTTC.